Reported below is one T cell receptor beta chain. Its antigen is currently unknown. The sample originates from a study of T-cell memory formation after mild COVID-19. Germline V CDR1 and CDR2: SQVTM, ANQGSEA. Trimming took 1 base from V and 2 from J, leaving 14 bases between them. This CDR3 contains 15 residues. Study observations and caveats: Whether day 37 second-wave clones are SARS-CoV-2-specific was not confirmed. Some clones that responded turned up in pre-infection memory, which suggests that cross-reactive memory joined in. Day 15 to 85 contracting clones showed balanced CD4/CD8; later expanders leaned CD4+.

TCRdb passed the 5' RACE reads through MiXCR, listing each CDR3 protein once. The data show 300,000 to 400,000 distinct CDR3 sequences, around a sixth seen once. The source material was PBMCs or a T cell subset sorted from them (not recorded which). The clonotype comes from a man aged 18 to 30 who had mild COVID-19 (a few samples of this study predate the infection). Cell type and time point are not known. V and J are TRBV29-1 and TRBJ1-1, with a possible D match to TRBD1 (6 bases). This chain's CDR3 is CSVEGVGGANTEAFF. The CDR3 coding sequence is TGCAGCGTTGAAGGGGTAGGGGGGGCAAACACTGAAGCTTTCTTT.